This T cell receptor (beta chain) was obtained from a study of monozygotic twins with cystic fibrosis. The study, taken as a whole, reports: Clonality was generally low (median approximately 0.009), higher in the most severe patients.

Sequencing was performed with immunoSEQ multiplex PCR; in TCRdb, only in-frame clones are kept and a portion is missing. This table holds 25,000 or so clones, about nine tenths found once. In regard to this clone: The target antigen is unknown. The junction and the germline gene differ at one end; a read error may be behind it.

Germline values: CDR1 SNHLY, CDR2 FYNNEI. CDR3 length equals 15 residues. The material sequenced was blood. The V call is TRBV2, the J call TRBJ2-3, with 7 bases aligning to TRBD2. This sequence was found in a girl aged 2 to 9 with cystic fibrosis. In nucleotides, the CDR3 is TGTGCCTGCAGTGAATTCAGCGGGGCCACAGATACGCAGTATTTT. Amino acid sequence: CACSEFSGATDTQYF.